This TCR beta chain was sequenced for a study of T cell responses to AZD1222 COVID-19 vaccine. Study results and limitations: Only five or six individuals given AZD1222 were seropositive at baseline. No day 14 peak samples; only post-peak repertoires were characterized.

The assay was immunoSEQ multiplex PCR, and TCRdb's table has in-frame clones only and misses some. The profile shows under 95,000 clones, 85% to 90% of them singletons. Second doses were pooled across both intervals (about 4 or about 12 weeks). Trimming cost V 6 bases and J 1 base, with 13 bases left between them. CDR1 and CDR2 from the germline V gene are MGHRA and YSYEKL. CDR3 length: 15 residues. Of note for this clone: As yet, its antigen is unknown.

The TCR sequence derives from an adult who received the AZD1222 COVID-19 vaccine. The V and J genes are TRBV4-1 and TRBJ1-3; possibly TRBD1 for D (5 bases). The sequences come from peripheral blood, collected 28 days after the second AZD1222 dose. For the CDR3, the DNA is TGCGCCAGCAGGCCAACGGGGCAGTCTGGAAACACCATATATTTT. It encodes CASRPTGQSGNTIYF.